The next 6 T cell receptor beta chains were all read from a single sample in a study of cytomegalovirus exposure and HLA in healthy donors. The PCR was carried out with 60 Vbeta primers and 13 Jbeta primers. Profiled with immunoSEQ multiplex PCR; TCRdb holds only in-frame clones, not every one. Here the sample spans around 40,000 clones, 82% being singletons. Input material: PBMCs. The receptors originated from a young woman in good health and CMV-seropositive.

The chain has TRBV4-1 and TRBJ2-1; possible D gene TRBD1, 6 bases. V was cut by 0 bases and J by 8 bases, with 17 bases left in between. The germline gives CDR1 MGHRA, CDR2 YSYEKL. The CDR3 is 16 amino acids. In nucleotides, the CDR3 is TGCGCCAGCAGCCAAGATCCGGCAGGGGCGTATTATGAGCAGTTCTTC. Translating gives CASSQDPAGAYYEQFF.

J is TRBJ2-1 and V is TRBV9, with D possibly matching TRBD2 (6 bases). Trimming left V 2 bases short and J 2 bases short, with 11 bases between. CDR1 SGDLS and CDR2 YYNGEE come from the germline V gene. The CDR3 runs to 15 residues. CDR3 bases: TGTGCCAGCAGCGTCCGGGACTCCGCCTACAATGAGCAGTTCTTC. Protein product: CASSVRDSAYNEQFF. Full variable domain (remainder filled in from reference TRBV9 and TRBJ2-1): DSGVTQTPKHLITATGQRVTLRCSPRSGDLSVYWYQQSLDQGLQFLIQYYNGEERAKGNILERFSAQQFPDLHSELNLSSLELGDSALYFCASSVRDSAYNEQFFGPGTRLTVL.

The rearrangement uses TRBV5-1 and TRBJ1-2; TRBD1 matches 7 bases. Trimming cost V 8 bases and J 3 bases; bases outside gene matches: 7. The CDR3 runs 13 residues. Germline values: CDR1 SGHRS, CDR2 YFSETQ. The CDR3 here is CARKRQGDYGYTF. CDR3 nucleotide sequence: TGCGCCAGGAAAAGACAGGGAGACTATGGCTACACCTTC.

CDR3 sequence (DNA): TGTGCCAGCAGGGGGAGGGGACTGCATGGCTACACCTTC. This sequence encodes CASRGRGLHGYTF. This rearrangement joins TRBV2 to TRBJ1-2; the D gene is possibly TRBD1 (5 bases). In germline, CDR1 is SNHLY, CDR2 FYNNEI. Trimming removed 6 bases from V and 6 bases from J, with 14 bases in between. This CDR3 region has 13 residues.

This clone was seen only once. The V gene is TRBV27, the J gene TRBJ1-6; unclear D gene. Trimming took 5 bases from V and 10 from J, leaving 12 bases between them. Germline CDR1 reads MNHEY; CDR2 reads SMNVEV (reference sequence). The length of the CDR3 is 13 residues. In DNA, the CDR3 is TGTGCCAGCAGTATTCGCGGGGTATCACCCCTCCACTTT. This translates into CASSIRGVSPLHF.

The chain carries TRBV18 and TRBJ2-5, with TRBD1 matching over 7 bases. In germline, CDR1 is KGHSH, CDR2 LQKENI. The junction had 3 bases not matched to a gene; V was cut back by 4 bases and J by 1 base. This CDR3 comprises 14 residues. The CDR3 sequence is CASSRGQLQETQYF. The CDR3 DNA follows: TGTGCCAGCTCACGGGGACAGCTCCAAGAGACCCAGTACTTC.